This record concerns one T cell receptor beta chain sequence. This sample stems from a study of blood T cell repertoires in COVID-19. Germline CDR1 SGHVS, CDR2 FQNEAQ. This CDR3 spans 20 amino acids. Trimming took 1 base from V and 0 from J, leaving 19 bases between them. As originally analysed: Amplifying reference gene primers gave estimates of nucleated cell counts. Profiled with immunoSEQ multiplex PCR; TCRdb holds only in-frame clones, not every one. The V and J calls and the clone size are those of that table, but D and trimming were determined from the DNA. This sample has some 180,000 clones, with around 76% found just once.

The clonotype originates from a woman aged 55-69 years with COVID-19, enrolled during active disease. Sequenced material: peripheral blood. J is TRBJ1-6 and V is TRBV7-8; tentative D call: TRBD1 (6 bases). The CDR3 nucleotides are TGTGCCAGCAGCTTAGTAGCAGGGAGAGGGGGTAGCTCCTATAATTCACCCCTCCACTTT. The encoded protein is CASSLVAGRGGSSYNSPLHF.